The 25 T cell receptor beta chains below were found in one sample sequenced in a study of shared clonotypes between healthy human individuals. Terminally differentiated effector memory CD45RA+ cells were excluded from the naive CD8 cells, which were CD45RO-negative and positively selected for CCR7. Using immunoSEQ multiplex PCR, the repertoire was profiled, and TCRdb retains in-frame clones only, with some absent. The sample includes around 2.1 million clones, 85% to 95% of them seen just once. The sample taken for sequencing was naive CD8+ T cells from PBMCs. The receptors shown here come from a man between 18 and 29 years old in good health. Some clones in this sample may be carry-over from other donors' samples.

The chain carries TRBV4-1 and TRBJ1-5; the D gene is possibly TRBD1 (6 bases). Trimming cost V 0 bases and J 4 bases, with 13 bases left between them. CDR3 length equals 16 residues. Germline V gene sequence: CDR1 MGHRA, CDR2 YSYEKL. CDR3: CASSQDRTATNQPQHF. In nucleotides, the CDR3 is TGCGCCAGCAGCCAAGACAGGACAGCCACAAATCAGCCCCAGCATTTT.

The rearrangement links TRBV13 to TRBJ1-1; TRBD1 agrees at 12 bases. V was pared by 5 bases and J by 7 bases, with 8 bases of the junction left unmatched. The CDR3 loop spans 15 amino acids. Germline loops: CDR1 PRHDT, CDR2 FYEKMQ (reference sequence). The CDR3 nucleotides are TGTGCCAGCAGCGCCGCCGGGACAGGGGGCTTTGAAGCTTTCTTT. It codes for CASSAAGTGGFEAFF.

The chain is built from TRBV30 and TRBJ1-5; 9 bases align to TRBD1. Germline V gives CDR1 GTSNPN, CDR2 SVGIG (reference sequence). The CDR3 runs to 14 residues. The ends lost 8 bases at V and 4 bases at J; junction bases unmatched: 9. The CDR3 loop reads CAAQPGTGNQPQHF. The CDR3 bases are TGTGCCGCCCAACCCGGGACAGGGAATCAGCCCCAGCATTTT.

As concerns this clone: The sample holds other DNA sequences that translate to the same CDR3. CDR3 region: CASSLRRELSTDTQYF. In DNA, the CDR3 is TGTGCCAGCAGCTTGCGGCGGGAGTTGAGCACAGATACGCAGTATTTT. V is TRBV5-4 and J is TRBJ2-3; TRBD2 matches at 7 bases. Trimming at V came to 1 base and at J to 0 bases, leaving 5 bases not matched to a gene. The CDR3 is 16 amino acids. In germline, CDR1 is SGHNT, CDR2 YYREEE (reference sequence).

The count of this clone is one. The rearrangement joins TRBV28 to TRBJ2-1; possibly TRBD2 for D (5 bases). This CDR3 has 13 amino acids. Germline CDR1 MDHEN, CDR2 SYDVKM. Trimming removed 6 bases from V and 4 bases from J, with 10 bases in between. The CDR3 loop reads CASRARGYNEQFF. The CDR3 DNA sequence: TGTGCCAGCAGGGCCCGAGGGTACAATGAGCAGTTCTTC.

The chain is built from TRBV27 and TRBJ2-7, with a weak D call TRBD1 (7 bases). Germline loops: CDR1 MNHEY, CDR2 SMNVEV (reference sequence). This CDR3 is built from 16 residues. V shed 5 bases and J shed 6 bases, with 23 bases lying between them. As DNA, the CDR3 is TGTGCCAGCAGTCCTATAGGAGGGGGCGCCTTCGGCGAGCAGTACTTC. Translating it yields CASSPIGGGAFGEQYF.

CDR3 amino acids: CAASRGTSPYEQYF. Here the CDR3 DNA reads TGTGCCGCTAGTCGGGGGACCTCCCCCTACGAGCAGTACTTC. The rearrangement links TRBV6-1 to TRBJ2-7, with TRBD2 as a possible D gene (6 bases). CDR3 length: 14 amino acids. CDR1 and CDR2 (germline): MNHNS, SASEGT. The V and J ends lost 11 bases and 2 bases respectively, with 19 bases between them.

As concerns this clone: This same CDR3 is encoded by further DNA sequences in the sample. The chain combines TRBV11-2 with TRBJ2-7; D may match TRBD1 or TRBD2 (5 bases each). The germline gives CDR1 SGHAT, CDR2 FQNNGV. This CDR3 is built from 14 residues. Trimming removed 3 bases at V and 4 bases at J, with 13 bases between. The CDR3 region has the DNA TGTGCCAGCAGCTTGTCGGGACGGACTTACGAGCAGTACTTC. It codes for CASSLSGRTYEQYF.

V and J are TRBV6-1 and TRBJ1-1, with D possibly matching TRBD1 (5 bases). Germline CDR1 and CDR2: MNHNS and SASEGT. The CDR3 runs to 14 residues. With 3 bases removed from V and 3 bases from J, the gap between germline ends came to 11 bases. The CDR3 DNA sequence: TGTGCCAGCAGTGAGGGGGTAGGGGACACTGAAGCTTTCTTT. Translated: CASSEGVGDTEAFF.

The chain carries TRBV27 and TRBJ1-2; D gene uncertain. This CDR3 comprises 12 residues. Looked up from germline, CDR1 is MNHEY and CDR2 is SMNVEV (reference sequence). Trimming left V 5 bases short and J 4 bases short, with 8 bases between. The CDR3 DNA follows: TGTGCCAGCAGTCCCAACAGCTATGGCTACACCTTC. It encodes CASSPNSYGYTF.

The chain combines TRBV5-1 with TRBJ2-1; 14 bases are a match to TRBD2. The CDR3 runs 18 residues. J was trimmed by 6 bases and V by 3 bases; bases with no gene match: 11. Germline V lookup: CDR1 SGHRS, CDR2 YFSETQ. In DNA, the CDR3 is TGCGCCAGCAGCTCGGGACTAGCGGGAGCCCGCAAAACCAATGAGCAGTTCTTC. Translating it yields CASSSGLAGARKTNEQFF.

To note about this clone: The sample contains more than one DNA sequence encoding this CDR3. The chain uses TRBV27 and TRBJ2-1; D not certain. This CDR3 region has 14 residues. The germline gives CDR1 MNHEY, CDR2 SMNVEV (reference sequence). V dropped 3 bases and J dropped 4 bases, with 10 bases sitting between them. CDR3 residues: CASSFVGSYNEQFF. In DNA, the CDR3 is TGTGCCAGCAGTTTCGTCGGCTCATACAATGAGCAGTTCTTC.

This chain joins TRBV9 and TRBJ2-1; the match to TRBD2 covers 11 bases. The CDR3 is 15 residues long. The germline V gene has CDR1 SGDLS and CDR2 YYNGEE. The junction had 4 bases not matched to a gene; V was cut back by 5 bases and J by 3 bases. CDR3 region: CASSDGTSGYNEQFF. The CDR3 bases are TGTGCCAGCAGTGACGGGACTAGCGGCTACAATGAGCAGTTCTTC.

In its sample, this clone was seen once. The rearrangement uses TRBV28 and TRBJ2-7; D uncertain. CDR1 and CDR2 from the germline V gene are MDHEN and SYDVKM. V gave up 6 bases and J gave up 2 bases, with 17 bases separating them. The CDR3 covers 15 residues. CDR3 in amino acids: CASRGLGYIPYEQYF. Written as DNA, the CDR3 is TGTGCCAGCAGAGGGTTGGGGTATATCCCCTACGAGCAGTACTTC.

The V call is TRBV30, the J call TRBJ2-6; D possibly corresponds to TRBD1 (6 bases). V lost 2 bases, J lost 2 bases, and 19 bases lay in between. Germline lookup yields CDR1 GTSNPN and CDR2 SVGIG (reference sequence). The CDR3 runs to 18 residues. The CDR3 loop is CAWSIGQRQEPGANVLTF. CDR3 in DNA: TGTGCCTGGAGTATCGGACAGAGACAGGAGCCTGGGGCCAACGTCCTGACTTTC.

The gene calls are TRBV4-1 and TRBJ1-2; 9 bases are shared with TRBD1. The CDR3 totals 15 residues. V gave up 2 bases and J gave up 1 base; unmatched junction bases: 2. Per the germline V gene, CDR1 is MGHRA and CDR2 is YSYEKL. This CDR3 is CASSQPTGGNYGYTF. DNA of the CDR3: TGCGCCAGCAGCCAACCGACAGGGGGTAACTATGGCTACACCTTC.

V usage is TRBV10-2 and J usage is TRBJ1-2; unclear D gene. CDR3 size: 18 residues. Germline assignment: CDR1 WSHSY and CDR2 SAAADI. Trimming left V 7 bases short and J 0 bases short, with 24 bases between. The DNA for the CDR3 is TGCGCCAGCAAACAGCGTGACGGCTCCCCGAATACTAACTATGGCTACACCTTC. Translation: CASKQRDGSPNTNYGYTF.

The J gene is TRBJ2-5, the V gene TRBV28; 8 nucleotides line up with TRBD1. The DNA end is more similar to TRBJ2-7, so the J call may be wrong. There are 15 residues in the CDR3. Germline V gives CDR1 MDHEN, CDR2 SYDVKM. CDR3 loop: CASSFWDRSSYEQYF. The CDR3 bases are TGTGCCAGCAGTTTCTGGGACAGGTCCTCCTACGAGCAGTACTTC.

The V and J genes are TRBV5-1 and TRBJ1-1; 8 bases map to TRBD1. Germline assignment: CDR1 SGHRS and CDR2 YFSETQ. The CDR3 is 14 amino acids. V was clipped by 6 bases and J by 4 bases; unmatched bases: 8. CDR3 amino acids: CASTPRGPGTEAFF. The CDR3 DNA sequence: TGCGCCAGCACCCCCAGGGGGCCGGGCACTGAAGCTTTCTTT.

The J gene is TRBJ2-5, the V gene TRBV30; 9 bases map to TRBD2. Germline trimming cut 3 bases from V and 5 bases from J; bases unmatched to any gene: 10. Germline loops: CDR1 GTSNPN, CDR2 SVGIG (reference sequence). The CDR3 extends over 15 amino acids. Here the CDR3 DNA reads TGTGCCTGGAGCAATGCGGGAGGGCCGAAGGAGACCCAGTACTTC. It is translated as CAWSNAGGPKETQYF. Combining the CDR3 with reference TRBV30 and TRBJ2-5 gives the whole variable domain SQTIHQWPATLVQPVGSPLSLECTVEGTSNPNLYWYRQAAGRGLQLLFYSVGIGQISSEVPQNLSASRPQDRQFILSSKKLLLSDSGFYLCAWSNAGGPKETQYFGPGTRLLVL.

This clone appeared a single time. The chain links TRBV19 to TRBJ1-5, with D unresolved. In germline, CDR1 is LNHDA, CDR2 SQIVND (reference sequence). This CDR3 has 15 residues. Trimming removed 7 bases at V and 3 bases at J, with 16 bases between. The DNA for the CDR3 is TGTGCCAGTACGGCAGTGTTTCTCCTCAATCAGCCCCAGCATTTT. This translates into CASTAVFLLNQPQHF.

This rearrangement joins TRBV23-1 to TRBJ2-1; TRBD2 matches at 14 bases. TRBV23-1 has ORF status, its function being uncertain. V trimming: 6 bases; J trimming: 8 bases; junction bases outside the gene matches: 24. The CDR3 has 21 amino acids. CDR3 residues: CASSRRRGLAGVKGILDEQFF. DNA for the CDR3: TGCGCCAGCAGCCGACGACGGGGACTAGCGGGAGTAAAGGGGATTTTGGATGAGCAGTTCTTC.

This chain joins TRBV11-2 and TRBJ1-5; 9 nucleotides align to TRBD1. The ends lost 5 bases at V and 2 bases at J; junction bases unmatched: 1. This CDR3 is built from 14 residues. Germline V gene data show CDR1 as SGHAT and CDR2 as FQNNGV. CDR3 sequence (DNA): TGTGCCAGCAGCCGGACAGGGGGCAATCAGCCCCAGCATTTT. It yields the protein CASSRTGGNQPQHF.

The chain joins TRBV4-2 to TRBJ1-3; D is undetermined. Trimming left V 0 bases short and J 4 bases short, with 13 bases between. CDR1 and CDR2 (germline): LGHNA, YNFKEQ. There are 16 residues in the CDR3. CDR3 nucleotide sequence: TGTGCCAGCAGCCAAGAAGAACCTCCTTCGGGAAACACCATATATTTT. Its translation is CASSQEEPPSGNTIYF.

This clone was found once. Other DNA sequences within the sample encode an identical CDR3. The V and J genes are TRBV27 and TRBJ1-1, with D perhaps matching TRBD1 (6 bases). The CDR3 is 13 amino acids. V shed 3 bases and J shed 4 bases, with 9 bases lying between them. Looked up from germline, CDR1 is MNHEY and CDR2 is SMNVEV (reference sequence). In DNA, the CDR3 is TGTGCCAGCAGTTTGGGGGGGCCCACTGAAGCTTTCTTT. Translated: CASSLGGPTEAFF.